This T cell receptor (beta chain) originates from a study of blood T cell repertoires in COVID-19. At the level of the study: The analysed material was cDNA or gDNA that came from T cells, B-cell-depleted T cells, or PBMCs.

In the original workflow: Reference gene primers were amplified, and this amplification served to estimate nucleated cell counts. Libraries were prepared by immunoSEQ multiplex PCR; TCRdb keeps only in-frame clonotypes and omits some of them. Clone size and the V and J calls come from that table; the DNA yielded D and trimming. The repertoire has about 200,000 clones, about 82% of them found once; the top ten carry 4.5% to 7%. Between the trimmed V and J ends, which lost 4 bases and 1 base, there was a span of 11 bases. The CDR3 runs 14 residues. The germline V gene encodes CDR1 SGHRS and CDR2 YFSETQ. Participants, about 18 to 95 years old, spanned around 25 US areas. Cohort placement rested on clinical history that participants reported themselves.

This receptor was obtained from a man aged 35-49 years with acute COVID-19. The chain recombines TRBV5-1 with TRBJ1-1; D might be TRBD1 (6 bases). The specimen sequenced was PBMCs or T cells enriched from blood (not recorded which). The CDR3: CASSGGQRNTEAFF. CDR3 DNA: TGCGCCAGCAGCGGAGGACAGCGGAACACTGAAGCTTTCTTT.